This T cell receptor beta chain is from a study of blood T cell repertoires in COVID-19. Study information: Collection of acute and convalescent COVID-19 samples took place in the United States, Italy and Spain. PBMCs, B-cell-depleted T cells, or T cells provided the cDNA or gDNA that made up the material.

In the original processing: Quantification of nucleated cells was approximated via reference gene primer amplification. Libraries were prepared by immunoSEQ multiplex PCR; TCRdb keeps only in-frame clonotypes and omits some of them. D and trimming were read from the DNA, whereas the V and J calls and clone size are those reported in that table. The table includes around 120,000 clones, just under 80% detected once. The CDR3 is made up of 15 amino acids. Losses at the gene ends were 4 bases for V and 8 bases for J; bases not matched to a gene: 11. CDR1 and CDR2 (germline): MDHEN, SYDVKM. The chain uses TRBV28 and TRBJ1-2; 9 bases match TRBD1. The specimen sequenced was peripheral blood. The TCR comes from a human donor in a cohort sampled during active COVID-19. Here the CDR3 DNA reads TGTGCCAGCAGTTCGTTCGGGACAGGGAGATACGGCTACACCTTC. Amino acids: CASSSFGTGRYGYTF.